This record covers a single T cell receptor (beta chain). Its antigen remains unknown. Additional DNA sequences in this sample encode the identical CDR3. Autologous stem cell transplantation was followed by relapse in every patient, and brentuximab vedotin exposure varied. This entry belongs to a study of PD-1 blockade in classical Hodgkin lymphoma. This table comes from immunoSEQ multiplex PCR, and its TCRdb copy is limited to in-frame clones, with some not included. The sample has tens of thousands of clones; about 90% are singletons. Germline V gives CDR1 MNHNS, CDR2 SASEGT. Unmatched junction bases numbered 10, after V lost 2 bases and J lost 8 bases. There are 16 residues in the CDR3. Study-level points and caveats: The origin of the repertoire differences remains undefined, with disease activity or prior therapy as possible causes. Compared with healthy donors, newly diagnosed patients reportedly showed lower baseline TCR diversity.

The source of this sequence is a human donor with classical Hodgkin lymphoma. The genes are TRBV6-1 and TRBJ1-4; 8 bases align to TRBD1. This specimen was peripheral blood mononuclear cells (PBMCs), taken at baseline. The CDR3 spells CASSESPGQGNEKLFF. CDR3 DNA: TGTGCCAGCAGTGAATCTCCTGGACAGGGTAACGAAAAACTGTTTTTT.